The rows below give T cell receptor beta chains drawn from one sample of a study of cytomegalovirus exposure and HLA in healthy donors. Only in-frame clones appear in the TCRdb table, and some are missing; sequencing was by immunoSEQ multiplex PCR. This sample has 170,000 or so clones; about 80% occur once, and the top ten carry approximately 2.5%. The material sequenced was PBMCs. Receptor source: a man between 60 and 70 years old in good health and CMV-seronegative. The CDR3 runs from the conserved cysteine through the conserved F or W. Fields, in order: CDR3 DNA, CDR3 protein, J gene, clone size, V gene, D gene. D genes are given only for firm matches. The size field is filled for only some rows; it gives once, few, many or a size class.

DNA: TGCGCCAGCAGCCAAGGGGATAGCGGGAACACCGGGGAGCTGTTTTTT
CDR3: CASSQGDSGNTGELFF
J: TRBJ2-2
size: NA
V: TRBV4-3
D: NA

DNA: TGTGCCAGCAGCCTCGTAATGACAGGTTTCTCCCGGCGAGCTTTCTTT
CDR3: CASSLVMTGFSRRAFF
J: TRBJ1-1
size: NA
V: TRBV27
D: NA

DNA: TGTGCCAGCAGCCAAGATCCCAGGGGGACGCTAGAAGGTGGCTACACCTTC
CDR3: CASSQDPRGTLEGGYTF
J: TRBJ1-2
size: NA
V: TRBV4-2
D: TRBD1

DNA: TGTGCCAGCAGTCCTGTAGGTTCTAGCGGGGGGGCCTGTACTCAGTACTTC
CDR3: CASSPVGSSGGACTQYF
J: TRBJ2-4
size: few
V: TRBV9
D: TRBD2

DNA: TGTGCCAGCAGTGAGGAGCTAAACACCGGGGAGCTGTTTTTT
CDR3: CASSEELNTGELFF
J: TRBJ2-2
size: NA
V: TRBV6-4
D: NA

DNA: TGTGCCAGCAGCCAAGAGGACCAGGTATCGGGGGAAGCTTTCTTT
CDR3: CASSQEDQVSGEAFF
J: TRBJ1-1
size: few
V: TRBV5-4
D: NA

DNA: TGTGCCAGCAGCTTTGGCATTAACACTGAAGCTTTCTTT
CDR3: CASSFGINTEAFF
J: TRBJ1-1
size: NA
V: TRBV5-4
D: NA

DNA: TGTGCCAGCAGCGTAGATGGGGACACCCCGGCCATATATTTT
CDR3: CASSVDGDTPAIYF
J: TRBJ1-3
size: few
V: TRBV9
D: NA

DNA: TGTGCCAGCAGTGAAACTAGCGGGAGCTTTGGGGCCAACGTCCTGACTTTC
CDR3: CASSETSGSFGANVLTF
J: TRBJ2-6
size: few
V: TRBV6-1
D: TRBD2

DNA: TGTGCCAGCAGCTTAGTGTCAGGGTACTACAATGAGCAGTTCTTC
CDR3: CASSLVSGYYNEQFF
J: TRBJ2-1
size: NA
V: TRBV7-2
D: NA

DNA: TGTGCCAGCAGCGTAGTCGGGACAGGGGGATTGACCGGGGAGCTGTTTTTT
CDR3: CASSVVGTGGLTGELFF
J: TRBJ2-2
size: NA
V: TRBV9
D: TRBD1

DNA: TGTGCCAGCAGTTACCGTCAGGGATCCGATACGCAGTATTTT
CDR3: CASSYRQGSDTQYF
J: TRBJ2-3
size: NA
V: TRBV6-6
D: NA

DNA: TGTGCCAGCAGCCCACCCGGCGGAACTGAAGCTTTCTTT
CDR3: CASSPPGGTEAFF
J: TRBJ1-1
size: NA
V: TRBV7-9
D: NA

DNA: TGTGCCAGCAGCCAAGTCCAATTGGGCCCTGAAAGGACAGATACGCAGTATTTT
CDR3: CASSQVQLGPERTDTQYF
J: TRBJ2-3
size: NA
V: TRBV14
D: NA

DNA: TGTGCCAGCAGCCCGGGACTAGAGCAGCCCCAGCATTTT
CDR3: CASSPGLEQPQHF
J: TRBJ1-5
size: many
V: TRBV6-6
D: NA

DNA: TGTTCCAGCAAAGTTGACGGAGACGAGCAGTACTTC
CDR3: CSSKVDGDEQYF
J: TRBJ2-7
size: NA
V: TRBV7-9
D: NA

DNA: TGTGCCAGCAGCCCCGGGACAGGTTGGTTCGGGAACACCGGGGAGCTGTTTTTT
CDR3: CASSPGTGWFGNTGELFF
J: TRBJ2-2
size: few
V: TRBV9
D: TRBD1

DNA: TGCAGCGTTGAAGAGATCAGGGGGGAGCAGTACTTC
CDR3: CSVEEIRGEQYF
J: TRBJ2-7
size: NA
V: TRBV29-1
D: TRBD1

DNA: TGTGCCAGCAGTGAAAGGCCCGGGAGGGCCACTGAAGCTTTCTTT
CDR3: CASSERPGRATEAFF
J: TRBJ1-1
size: NA
V: TRBV2
D: NA

DNA: TGCAGCGTTTTCCCAACTAGCGGGGGGGCGGGAGAGCAGTACTTC
CDR3: CSVFPTSGGAGEQYF
J: TRBJ2-7
size: few
V: TRBV29-1
D: TRBD2

DNA: TGTGCCAGCAGCGTAATGCGGGGGGACAGTACGCAGTATTTT
CDR3: CASSVMRGDSTQYF
J: TRBJ2-3
size: NA
V: TRBV9
D: NA

DNA: TGTGCCAGCAGTTTAGGCAGGCAGTACTTC
CDR3: CASSLGRQYF
J: TRBJ2-7
size: NA
V: TRBV28
D: NA

DNA: TGCGCCAGCAGCCAAGATTTGTCTCTAGGCCTGTTTTTT
CDR3: CASSQDLSLGLFF
J: TRBJ1-4
size: few
V: TRBV4-1
D: NA

DNA: TGCGCCAGCAGCCAAGATGGGCTAGCGGGGGGTTTAGAGACCCAGTACTTC
CDR3: CASSQDGLAGGLETQYF
J: TRBJ2-5
size: NA
V: TRBV4-1
D: TRBD2

DNA: TGCGCCAGCAGTCGGGGCGAGCTAGCCAAAAACATTCAGTACTTC
CDR3: CASSRGELAKNIQYF
J: TRBJ2-4
size: NA
V: TRBV23-1
D: NA

DNA: TGTGCCAGCTCAGCCGGGACAGCTTTCGCCGAGCAGTACTTC
CDR3: CASSAGTAFAEQYF
J: TRBJ2-7
size: NA
V: TRBV18
D: TRBD1

DNA: TGTGCCAGCAGCCAAGATCGCCAGGGGCGCATCTATGGCTACACCTTC
CDR3: CASSQDRQGRIYGYTF
J: TRBJ1-2
size: NA
V: TRBV14
D: NA

DNA: TGTGCCTGGAGAAGGGACAGCAATTCACCCCTCCACTTT
CDR3: CAWRRDSNSPLHF
J: TRBJ1-6
size: NA
V: TRBV30
D: TRBD1

DNA: TGTGCCAGCAGTGGACAGGGCGGTCGCAGCAATCAGCCCCAGCATTTT
CDR3: CASSGQGGRSNQPQHF
J: TRBJ1-5
size: NA
V: TRBV2
D: TRBD1

DNA: TGTGCCAGCAGACTGGACAGGGGCCCAATCCAAAAACTGTTTTTT
CDR3: CASRLDRGPIQKLFF
J: TRBJ1-4
size: NA
V: TRBV6-1
D: TRBD1

DNA: TGTGCCAGCAGGTATGGGGGGGGCAATGAGCAGTTCTTC
CDR3: CASRYGGGNEQFF
J: TRBJ2-1
size: NA
V: TRBV28
D: TRBD2

DNA: TGCGCCAGCAGTCTAGGCAGACAGGGTGAAAAACTGTTTTTT
CDR3: CASSLGRQGEKLFF
J: TRBJ1-4
size: NA
V: TRBV5-1
D: TRBD1

DNA: TGCGCCAGCAGCCAAGAGAGGACTAGCGGAACAGATACGCAGTATTTT
CDR3: CASSQERTSGTDTQYF
J: TRBJ2-3
size: few
V: TRBV4-1
D: TRBD2

DNA: TGTGCCAGCAGCTTGTCACCGGGACAGTTTTATGGCTACCCCTTC
CDR3: CASSLSPGQFYGYPF
J: TRBJ1-2
size: NA
V: TRBV5-4
D: TRBD1

DNA: TGTGCCAGCAGCTCCGACACAAACACCGGGGAGCTGTTTTTT
CDR3: CASSSDTNTGELFF
J: TRBJ2-2
size: NA
V: TRBV7-8
D: NA

DNA: TGTGCCAGCAGTTTGGGGGGAAACTTAAATGAAAAACTGTTTTTT
CDR3: CASSLGGNLNEKLFF
J: TRBJ1-4
size: few
V: TRBV28
D: NA

DNA: TGTGCCAGCAGTGGGACAGTGAATCAGCCCCAGCATTTT
CDR3: CASSGTVNQPQHF
J: TRBJ1-5
size: NA
V: TRBV6-1
D: NA

DNA: TGTGCCAGCAGACCACTACTAGCGAACACAGATACGCAGTATTTT
CDR3: CASRPLLANTDTQYF
J: TRBJ2-3
size: NA
V: TRBV6-5
D: TRBD2

DNA: TGTGCCAGCAGTTCTGTAGCACGGCTCCAGTTCTTC
CDR3: CASSSVARLQFF
J: TRBJ2-1
size: NA
V: TRBV28
D: NA

DNA: TGTGCCAGCAGCCTACAGGGGGCGCGGAGTGGCTACACCTTC
CDR3: CASSLQGARSGYTF
J: TRBJ1-2
size: few
V: TRBV5-4
D: TRBD1

DNA: TGTGCCAGTAGTACCGGACTAGCCTACGAGCAGTACTTC
CDR3: CASSTGLAYEQYF
J: TRBJ2-7
size: once
V: TRBV19
D: TRBD2

DNA: TGTGCCAGCAGCTCACGAAGACTAGCGGGAACCGCCGGGGAGCTGTTTTTT
CDR3: CASSSRRLAGTAGELFF
J: TRBJ2-2
size: once
V: TRBV7-2
D: TRBD2

DNA: TGTGCCACCAGCAGAGTATCCGGGAACATTCAGTACTTC
CDR3: CATSRVSGNIQYF
J: TRBJ2-4
size: NA
V: TRBV15
D: NA

DNA: TGTGCCAGCAGCTTGGAACGGGGGACTGGCTACACCTTC
CDR3: CASSLERGTGYTF
J: TRBJ1-2
size: NA
V: TRBV5-6
D: NA

DNA: TGCGCCAGCAGCTCTCCGACCGGGGCTAGCGGGTACAATGAGCAGTTCTTC
CDR3: CASSSPTGASGYNEQFF
J: TRBJ2-1
size: few
V: TRBV5-1
D: TRBD2

DNA: TGTGCCAGCAGTTACCCCGGCCCAGGGGTGGGCGAGCAGTACTTC
CDR3: CASSYPGPGVGEQYF
J: TRBJ2-7
size: NA
V: TRBV6-5
D: NA

DNA: TGTGCCAGCAGTCCCCCCGCTAGGGGTACTGAAGCTTTCTTT
CDR3: CASSPPARGTEAFF
J: TRBJ1-1
size: NA
V: TRBV28
D: NA

DNA: TGTGCCAGCAGCCAAGAATTGAGGGTAGCGGGAGGGCCGGATGAGCAGTACTTC
CDR3: CASSQELRVAGGPDEQYF
J: TRBJ2-7
size: few
V: TRBV14
D: TRBD2